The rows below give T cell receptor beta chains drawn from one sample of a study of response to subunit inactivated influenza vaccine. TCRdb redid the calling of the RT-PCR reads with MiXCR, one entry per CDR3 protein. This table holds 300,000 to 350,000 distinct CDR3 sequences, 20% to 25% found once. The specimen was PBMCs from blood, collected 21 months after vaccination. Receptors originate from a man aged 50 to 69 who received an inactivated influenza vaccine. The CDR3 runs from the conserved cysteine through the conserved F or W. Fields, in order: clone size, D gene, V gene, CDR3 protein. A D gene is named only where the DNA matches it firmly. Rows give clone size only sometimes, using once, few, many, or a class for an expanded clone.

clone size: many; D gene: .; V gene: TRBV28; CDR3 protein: CASSSLTGNYGYTF
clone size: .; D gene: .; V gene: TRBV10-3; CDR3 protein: CAISESPGIGFEQYF
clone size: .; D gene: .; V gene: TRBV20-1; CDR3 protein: CSARGAFITDTQYF
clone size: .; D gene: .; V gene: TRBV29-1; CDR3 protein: CSVEDGTLSPRPYGYTF
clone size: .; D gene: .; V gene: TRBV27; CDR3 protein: CASSMTGSNQPQHF
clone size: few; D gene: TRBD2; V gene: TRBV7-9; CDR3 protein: CASLLAGENEQFF
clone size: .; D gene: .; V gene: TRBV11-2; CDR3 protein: CASSKEWGETQYF
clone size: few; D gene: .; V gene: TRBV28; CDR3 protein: CASSLYSTEAFF
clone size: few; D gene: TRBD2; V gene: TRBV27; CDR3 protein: CASSLSTSGAYEQYF
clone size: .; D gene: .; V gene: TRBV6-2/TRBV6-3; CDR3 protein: CASRDGGANVLTF
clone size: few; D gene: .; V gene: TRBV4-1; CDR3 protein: CASSQGGPPLHF
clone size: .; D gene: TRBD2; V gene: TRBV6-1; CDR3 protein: CASFEAGVMISEQFF
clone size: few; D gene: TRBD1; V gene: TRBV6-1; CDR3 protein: CASSRPGQGVYEQFF
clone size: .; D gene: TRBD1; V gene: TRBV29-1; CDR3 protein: CSVGNRGTGELFF
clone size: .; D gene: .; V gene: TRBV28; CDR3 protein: CANSLLASLNNEQFF
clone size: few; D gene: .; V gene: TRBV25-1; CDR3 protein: CASSAGGAQQPQHF
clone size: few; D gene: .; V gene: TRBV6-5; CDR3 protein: CASSYSNDQPQHF
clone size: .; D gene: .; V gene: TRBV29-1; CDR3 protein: CSVEDGADVYGYTF
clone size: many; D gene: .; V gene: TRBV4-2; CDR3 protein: CASSQDEKLFF
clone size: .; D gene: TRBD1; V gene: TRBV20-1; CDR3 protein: CSARNLRQGSTNEKLFF
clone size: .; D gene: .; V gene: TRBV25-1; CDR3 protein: CASSPMADYNGYTF
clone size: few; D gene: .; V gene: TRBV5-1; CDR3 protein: CASSATTNNRAGELFF
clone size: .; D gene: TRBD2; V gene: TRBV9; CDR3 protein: CASSVDWGTSGDTQYF
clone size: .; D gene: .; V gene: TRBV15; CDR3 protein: CATSRDRRGWADTQYF
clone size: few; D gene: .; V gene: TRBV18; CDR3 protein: CASSPSTATTDTQYF
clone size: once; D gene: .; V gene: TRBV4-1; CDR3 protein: CASSQEGRMGEQYF
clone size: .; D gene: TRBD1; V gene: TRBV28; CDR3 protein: CASSSTGQGDEATNEKLFF
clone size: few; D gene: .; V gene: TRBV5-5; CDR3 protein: CASSLVGQGPGTEAFF
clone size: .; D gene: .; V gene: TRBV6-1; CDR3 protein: CASSKGGSKPLHF
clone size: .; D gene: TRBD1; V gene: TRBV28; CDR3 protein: CASSFPHRGNSPLHF
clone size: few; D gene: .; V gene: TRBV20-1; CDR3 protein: CSARREYEQYF
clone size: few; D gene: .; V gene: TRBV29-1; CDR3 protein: CSVGGGNGETQYF
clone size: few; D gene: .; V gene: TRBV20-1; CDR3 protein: CSAREQGRQPQHF
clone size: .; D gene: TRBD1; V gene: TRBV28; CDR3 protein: CASSQVGQGSNQPQHF
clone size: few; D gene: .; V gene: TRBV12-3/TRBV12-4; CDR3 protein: CASSLGPGVETQYF
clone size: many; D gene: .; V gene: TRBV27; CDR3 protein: CASSFGAEDTQYF
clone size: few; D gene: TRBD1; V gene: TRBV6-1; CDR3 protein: CASSLWGQGGNQPQHF
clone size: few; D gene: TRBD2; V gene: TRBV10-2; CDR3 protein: CASSLTSGSSYNEQFF
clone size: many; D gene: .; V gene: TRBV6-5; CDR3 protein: CASSYAVMNTEAFF
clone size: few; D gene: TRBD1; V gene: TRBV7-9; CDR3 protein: CASSSIDRGITGELFF
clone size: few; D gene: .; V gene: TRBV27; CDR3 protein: CASRLTGRDQPQHF
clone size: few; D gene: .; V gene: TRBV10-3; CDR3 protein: CATRTDVSGNTIYF
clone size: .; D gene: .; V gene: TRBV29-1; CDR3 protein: CSVVSSAKLFF
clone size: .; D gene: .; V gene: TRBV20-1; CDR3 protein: CSATFPGRLYGYTF
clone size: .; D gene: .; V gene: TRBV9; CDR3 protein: CASSVEVTGTEAFF
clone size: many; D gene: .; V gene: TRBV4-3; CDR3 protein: CASSQARDTEAFF
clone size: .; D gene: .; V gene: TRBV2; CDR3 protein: CASSQTQGETQYF
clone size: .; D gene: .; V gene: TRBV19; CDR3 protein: CASTTGSSEAFF
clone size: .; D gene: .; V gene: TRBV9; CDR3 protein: CASSPRQNTGELFF
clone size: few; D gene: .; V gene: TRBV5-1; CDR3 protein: CASSLVRGVSADTQYF
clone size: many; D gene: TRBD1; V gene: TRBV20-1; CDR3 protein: CSARDYRGTSNQPQHF
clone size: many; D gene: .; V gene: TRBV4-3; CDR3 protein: CASSQGQFSYGYTF
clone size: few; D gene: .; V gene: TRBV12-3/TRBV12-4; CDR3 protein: CASRSTEYSNQPQHF
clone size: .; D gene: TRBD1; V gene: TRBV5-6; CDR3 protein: CASSPGTGVHSEQFF
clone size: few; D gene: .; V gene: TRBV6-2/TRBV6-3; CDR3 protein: CASSYLGDLGNEQFF
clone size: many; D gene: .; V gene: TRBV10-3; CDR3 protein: CAIKDPTDTQYF
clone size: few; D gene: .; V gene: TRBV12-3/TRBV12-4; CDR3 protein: CASSWTAYEQYF
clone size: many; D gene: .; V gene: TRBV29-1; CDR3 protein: CSVEDTLATNEKLFF
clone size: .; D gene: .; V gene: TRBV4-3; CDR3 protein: CASSPWYIPQTSGANVLTF
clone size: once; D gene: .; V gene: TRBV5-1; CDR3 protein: CASSLGRGTVQETQYF